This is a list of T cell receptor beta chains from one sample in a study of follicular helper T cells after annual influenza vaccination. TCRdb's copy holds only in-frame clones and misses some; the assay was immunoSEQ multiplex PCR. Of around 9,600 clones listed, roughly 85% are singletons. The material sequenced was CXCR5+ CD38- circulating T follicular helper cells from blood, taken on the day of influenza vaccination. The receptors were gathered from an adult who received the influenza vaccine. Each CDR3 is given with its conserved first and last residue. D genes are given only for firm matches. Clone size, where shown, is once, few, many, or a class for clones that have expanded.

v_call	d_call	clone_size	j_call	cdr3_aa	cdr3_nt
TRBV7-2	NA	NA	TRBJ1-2	CASGHYLQAYGYTF	TGTGCCAGCGGCCATTACTTACAGGCCTATGGCTACACCTTC
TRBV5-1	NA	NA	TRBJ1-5	CASSLDGAGGPQHF	TGCGCCAGCAGCTTGGATGGGGCCGGAGGGCCCCAGCATTTT
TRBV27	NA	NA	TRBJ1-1	CASSLGGPTEAFF	TGTGCCAGCAGTTTAGGGGGCCCCACTGAAGCTTTCTTT
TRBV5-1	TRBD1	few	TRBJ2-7	CASSLTGAPEQYF	TGCGCCAGCAGCTTGACAGGGGCCCCCGAGCAGTACTTC
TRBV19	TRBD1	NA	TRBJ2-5	CASSPRTGGETQYF	TGTGCCAGTAGTCCGCGGACAGGCGGAGAGACCCAGTACTTC
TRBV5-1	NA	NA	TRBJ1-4	CASSLVKGLSTNEKLFF	TGCGCCAGCAGCTTGGTTAAGGGGTTGTCGACTAATGAAAAACTGTTTTTT
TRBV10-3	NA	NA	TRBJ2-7	CAISSQAGLSYEQYF	TGTGCCATCAGTTCACAGGCAGGGCTTTCCTACGAGCAGTACTTC
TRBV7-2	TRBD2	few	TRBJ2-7	CASSPRLAGNYEQYF	TGTGCCAGCAGCCCCCGACTAGCGGGAAACTACGAGCAGTACTTC
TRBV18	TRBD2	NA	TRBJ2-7	CASSPTSGTYEQYF	TGTGCCAGCTCACCCACTAGCGGAACCTACGAGCAGTACTTC
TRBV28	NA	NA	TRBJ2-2	CASRVSRAYTGELFF	TGTGCCAGCAGAGTAAGCAGGGCCTACACCGGGGAGCTGTTTTTT
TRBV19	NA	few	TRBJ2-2	CASSAVRSNTGELFF	TGTGCCAGTAGTGCGGTCAGGTCGAACACCGGGGAGCTGTTTTTT
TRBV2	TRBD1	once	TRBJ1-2	CASSTRDRGLHGYTF	TGTGCCAGCAGTACCCGGGACAGGGGTTTACATGGCTACACCTTC
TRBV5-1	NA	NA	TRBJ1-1	CASSFMLNTEAFF	TGCGCCAGCAGCTTCATGTTAAACACTGAAGCTTTCTTT
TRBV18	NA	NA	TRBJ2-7	CASSPLAGDEQYF	TGTGCCAGCTCACCACTGGCAGGCGACGAGCAGTACTTC
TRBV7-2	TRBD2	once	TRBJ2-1	CASTLAGNGGNEQFF	TGTGCCAGCACACTAGCGGGAAATGGGGGCAATGAGCAGTTCTTC
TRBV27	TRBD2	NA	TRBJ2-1	CASRPTAGGYNEQFF	TGTGCCAGCAGGCCCACGGCGGGAGGGTACAATGAGCAGTTCTTC
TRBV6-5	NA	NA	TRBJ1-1	CASRTLGRGTEAFF	TGTGCCAGCAGAACACTGGGGAGAGGCACTGAAGCTTTCTTT
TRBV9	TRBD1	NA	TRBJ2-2	CASSVGGQTYTGELFF	TGTGCCAGCAGCGTAGGGGGACAGACCTACACCGGGGAGCTGTTTTTT
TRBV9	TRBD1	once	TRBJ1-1	CASSPQGANTEAFF	TGTGCCAGCAGCCCGCAGGGGGCGAACACTGAAGCTTTCTTT
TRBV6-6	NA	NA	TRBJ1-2	CASTRSGPLYGYTF	TGTGCCAGCACCCGGAGTGGACCTCTCTATGGCTACACCTTC
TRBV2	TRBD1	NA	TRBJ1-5	CASSLETGVDQPQHF	TGTGCCAGCAGTCTCGAGACAGGGGTGGATCAGCCCCAGCATTTT
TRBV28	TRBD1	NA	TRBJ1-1	CASSQTTGGTEAFF	TGTGCCAGCAGTCAAACGACAGGGGGCACTGAAGCTTTCTTT
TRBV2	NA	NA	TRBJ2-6	CASSGSSGANVLTF	TGTGCCAGCAGTGGGAGCTCTGGGGCCAACGTCCTGACTTTC
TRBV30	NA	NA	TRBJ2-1	CAWTPDSLSYNEQFF	TGTGCCTGGACCCCGGACTCCCTCAGCTACAATGAGCAGTTCTTC
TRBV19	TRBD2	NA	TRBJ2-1	CASSIDRLAASGRGNEQFF	TGTGCCAGTAGTATAGACCGCCTCGCGGCTAGCGGGAGGGGGAATGAGCAGTTCTTC
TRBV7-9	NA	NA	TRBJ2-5	CAGTTSGNQETQYF	TGTGCCGGAACCACCTCGGGCAACCAAGAGACCCAGTACTTC
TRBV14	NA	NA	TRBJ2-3	CASSPGWGFTDTQYF	TGTGCCAGCAGCCCCGGGTGGGGGTTCACAGATACGCAGTATTTT
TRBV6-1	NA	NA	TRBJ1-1	CASSEAPIMNTEAFF	TGTGCCAGCAGTGAAGCCCCAATCATGAACACTGAAGCTTTCTTT
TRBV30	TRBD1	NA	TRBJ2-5	CAWSTTQGKTQYF	TGTGCCTGGAGTACAACACAGGGGAAGACCCAGTACTTC
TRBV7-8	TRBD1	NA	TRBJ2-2	CASSFPMGTANTGELFF	TGTGCCAGCAGCTTCCCCATGGGGACAGCGAACACCGGGGAGCTGTTTTTT
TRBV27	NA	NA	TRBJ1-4	CASSYQGWEKLFF	TGTGCCAGCAGTTACCAGGGATGGGAAAAACTGTTTTTT
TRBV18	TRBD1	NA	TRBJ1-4	CASSRDSISNEKLFF	TGTGCCAGCTCAAGGGACAGCATAAGTAATGAAAAACTGTTTTTT
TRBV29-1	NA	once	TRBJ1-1	CSVVMRTGTEAFF	TGCAGCGTTGTCATGCGTACCGGAACTGAAGCTTTCTTT
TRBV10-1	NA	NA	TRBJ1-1	CASSQSGTDKAFF	TGCGCCAGCAGCCAGTCGGGGACGGATAAAGCTTTCTTT
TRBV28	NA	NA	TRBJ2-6	CASSSLEYRANVLTF	TGTGCCAGCAGTTCGTTGGAATATAGGGCCAACGTCCTGACTTTC
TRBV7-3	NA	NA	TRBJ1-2	CASSLSGLSGYTF	TGTGCCAGCAGCTTATCAGGGTTGTCTGGCTACACCTTC
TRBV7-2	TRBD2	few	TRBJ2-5	CASSFSGKETQYF	TGTGCCAGCAGCTTTAGCGGGAAAGAGACCCAGTACTTC
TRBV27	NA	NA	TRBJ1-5	CASSPRTQRSNQPQHF	TGTGCCAGCAGTCCCCGGACCCAGAGAAGCAATCAGCCCCAGCATTTT
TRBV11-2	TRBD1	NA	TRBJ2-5	CASSSGQGVGETQYF	TGTGCCAGCAGCTCGGGACAGGGGGTCGGGGAGACCCAGTACTTC
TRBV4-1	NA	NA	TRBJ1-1	CASSQLPGGQAFF	TGCGCCAGCAGCCAACTCCCCGGAGGGCAAGCTTTCTTT
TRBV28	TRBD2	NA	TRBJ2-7	CASSQLGGLAGPYEQYF	TGTGCCAGCAGTCAATTAGGGGGGCTAGCGGGACCCTACGAGCAGTACTTC
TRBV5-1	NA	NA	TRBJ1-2	CASSSQGRGPYGYTF	TGCGCCAGCAGCTCCCAAGGCAGGGGCCCCTATGGCTACACCTTC
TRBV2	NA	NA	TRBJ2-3	CASSYSGGRTDTQYF	TGTGCCAGCAGTTATAGTGGGGGTCGGACAGATACGCAGTATTTT
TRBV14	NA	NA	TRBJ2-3	CASSQSGDTQYF	TGTGCCAGCAGCCAGAGTGGGGATACGCAGTATTTT
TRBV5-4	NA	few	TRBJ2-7	CASSQPQGSEQYF	TGTGCCAGCAGCCAGCCTCAGGGGTCTGAGCAGTACTTC
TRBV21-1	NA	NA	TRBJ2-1	CASSKAGDSYNEQFF	TGTGCCAGCAGCAAAGCGGGGGATTCCTACAATGAGCAGTTCTTC
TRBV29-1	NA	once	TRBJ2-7	CSVEAAPYEQYF	TGCAGCGTTGAGGCAGCTCCCTACGAGCAGTACTTC
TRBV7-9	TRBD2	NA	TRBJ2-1	CASSFTREGEQFF	TGTGCCAGCAGCTTTACGCGGGAGGGTGAGCAGTTCTTC
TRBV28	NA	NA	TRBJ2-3	CASITNGVTDTQYF	TGTGCCAGCATCACCAACGGGGTCACAGATACGCAGTATTTT
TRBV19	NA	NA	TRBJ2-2	CASSRSRGIGTGELFF	TGTGCCAGTAGTAGGTCCCGAGGAATAGGGACCGGGGAGCTGTTTTTT
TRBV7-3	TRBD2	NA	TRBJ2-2	CASSLISGLAGVRRTGELFF	TGTGCCAGCAGCTTAATCTCCGGACTAGCGGGAGTTCGGCGGACCGGGGAGCTGTTTTTT
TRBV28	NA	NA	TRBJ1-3	CASSPPQGRVSGNTIYF	TGTGCCAGCAGTCCCCCCCAGGGGAGGGTTTCTGGAAACACCATATATTTT